This entry is about one TCR beta chain. The entry originates in a study of blood T cell repertoires in COVID-19. Study-level information: T cells, B-cell-depleted T cells, or PBMCs provided the cDNA or gDNA that served as material.

Data came from immunoSEQ multiplex PCR; TCRdb stores just in-frame clones and leaves some out. This sample yields roughly 110,000 clones, of which around four fifths are seen a single time; about 4.3% belongs to the top ten. Per germline, CDR1 MNHEY and CDR2 SMNVEV (reference sequence). The CDR3 runs 17 residues. With 4 bases clipped from V and 2 bases from J, the junction kept 10 bases outside the gene matches. The chain carries TRBV27 and TRBJ1-5, with 8 bases matching TRBD1. The clonotype comes from a man aged 65 to 79 with acute or convalescent COVID-19. The sequenced sample was peripheral blood. CDR3 DNA: TGTGCCAGCAGTTCAAGGACAGGGTGGATTCGCAATCAGCCCCAGCATTTT. As protein: CASSSRTGWIRNQPQHF.